This is a list of T cell receptor beta chains from one sample in a study of spatial heterogeneity in lung cancer. MiXCR was run by TCRdb on the 5' RACE reads, yielding one entry per CDR3 protein. The sample records 60,000 or so distinct CDR3 sequences, roughly 6.6% being singletons. This specimen consisted of PBMCs, obtained at surgery. The origin of the receptors is a female donor with early-stage non-small cell lung cancer. CDR3s include the opening cysteine and the closing phenylalanine or tryptophan.

TRBV10-3	15	TRBJ1-1	CAISELGPRSTEAFF
TRBV3-1	13	TRBJ2-5	CASSQGGVETQYF
TRBV14	13	TRBJ1-2	CASSQEYRGGYTF
TRBV29-1	13	TRBJ2-1	CSGGETPYNEQFF
TRBV11-3	15	TRBJ2-1	CASSVRTGGYNEQFF
TRBV29-1	14	TRBJ1-1	CSVSAGTANTEAFF
TRBV10-3	12	TRBJ1-1	CAISEWDTEAFF
TRBV7-2	17	TRBJ2-1	CASSPWLAGGLGNEQFF
TRBV6-1	14	TRBJ2-2	CASSAGRNTGELFF
TRBV6-5	21	TRBJ1-6	CASRSGTGVNWGESYNSPLHF
TRBV27	16	TRBJ1-1	CASSLDWQGSNTEAFF
TRBV18	16	TRBJ2-7	CASSPPGGAGSYEQYF
TRBV19	15	TRBJ1-5	CASSMEGGANQPQHF
TRBV9	14	TRBJ1-1	CASSAQGLNTEAFF
TRBV12-3/TRBV12-4	15	TRBJ2-1	CASSYLSGSYNEQFF
TRBV12-3/TRBV12-4	12	TRBJ1-6	CASGRDNSPLHF
TRBV20-1	13	TRBJ1-2	CSANPTGDYGYTF
TRBV20-1	15	TRBJ1-1	CSARDPGERNTEAFF
TRBV12-3/TRBV12-4	15	TRBJ1-3	CASSSRQASGNTIYF
TRBV12-5	13	TRBJ1-2	CASGPGQDDGYTF
TRBV20-1	16	TRBJ2-1	CSARGAGTRTGNEQFF
TRBV12-3/TRBV12-4	14	TRBJ1-1	CASSARGLNTEAFF